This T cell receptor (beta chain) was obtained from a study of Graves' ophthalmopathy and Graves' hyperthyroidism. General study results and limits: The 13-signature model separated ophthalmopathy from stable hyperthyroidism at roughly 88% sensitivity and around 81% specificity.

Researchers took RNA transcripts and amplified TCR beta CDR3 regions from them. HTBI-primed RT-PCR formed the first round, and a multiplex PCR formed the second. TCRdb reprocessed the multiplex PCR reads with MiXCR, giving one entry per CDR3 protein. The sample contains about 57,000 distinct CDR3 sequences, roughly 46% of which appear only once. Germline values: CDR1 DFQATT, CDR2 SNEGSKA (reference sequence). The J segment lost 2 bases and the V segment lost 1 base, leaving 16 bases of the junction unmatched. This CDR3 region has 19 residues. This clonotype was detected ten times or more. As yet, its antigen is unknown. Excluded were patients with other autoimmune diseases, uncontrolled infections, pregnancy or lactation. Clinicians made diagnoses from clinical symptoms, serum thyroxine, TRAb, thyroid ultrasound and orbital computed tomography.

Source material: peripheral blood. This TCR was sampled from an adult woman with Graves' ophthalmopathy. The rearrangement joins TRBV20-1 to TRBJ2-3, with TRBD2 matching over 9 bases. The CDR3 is CSARALRGLASGDTDTQYF. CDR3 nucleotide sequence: TGCAGTGCTAGAGCCTTGAGGGGGCTTGCTAGCGGGGACACAGATACGCAGTATTTT.